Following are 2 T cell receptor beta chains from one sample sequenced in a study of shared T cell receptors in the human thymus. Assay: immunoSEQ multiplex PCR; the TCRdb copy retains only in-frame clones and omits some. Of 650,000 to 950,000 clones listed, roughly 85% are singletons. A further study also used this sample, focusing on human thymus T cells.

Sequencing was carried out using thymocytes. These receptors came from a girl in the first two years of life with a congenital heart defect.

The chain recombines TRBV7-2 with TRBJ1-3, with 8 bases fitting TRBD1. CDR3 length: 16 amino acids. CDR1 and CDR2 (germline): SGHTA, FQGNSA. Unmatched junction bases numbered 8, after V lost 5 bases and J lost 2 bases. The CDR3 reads CASSPPGTGPGNTIYF. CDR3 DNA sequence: TGTGCCAGCAGCCCGCCCGGGACAGGCCCTGGAAACACCATATATTTT.

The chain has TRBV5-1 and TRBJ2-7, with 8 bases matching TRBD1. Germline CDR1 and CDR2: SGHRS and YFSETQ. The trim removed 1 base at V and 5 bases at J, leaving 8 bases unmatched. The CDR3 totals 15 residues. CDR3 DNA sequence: TGCGCCAGCAGCTTGCCCTTGACAGGGGACGACGAGCAGTACTTC. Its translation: CASSLPLTGDDEQYF.